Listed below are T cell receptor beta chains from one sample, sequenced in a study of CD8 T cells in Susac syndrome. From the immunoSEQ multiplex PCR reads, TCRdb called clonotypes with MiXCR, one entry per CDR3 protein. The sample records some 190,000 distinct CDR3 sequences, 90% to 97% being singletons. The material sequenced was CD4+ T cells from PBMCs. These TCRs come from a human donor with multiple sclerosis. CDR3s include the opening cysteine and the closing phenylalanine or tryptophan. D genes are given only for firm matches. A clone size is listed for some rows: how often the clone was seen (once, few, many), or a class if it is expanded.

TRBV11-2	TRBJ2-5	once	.	TGTGCCAGCAGCGCCCAGGACAGTAAGGGAGAGACCCAGTACTTC	CASSAQDSKGETQYF
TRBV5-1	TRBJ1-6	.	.	TGCGCCAGCAGCTTGGATCCCCAACAGGCTGTTTATAATTCACCCCTCCACTTT	CASSLDPQQAVYNSPLHF
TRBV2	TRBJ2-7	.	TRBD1	TGTGCCAGCACCGTGGACAGGGCGGTAGCCTACGAGCAGTACTTC	CASTVDRAVAYEQYF
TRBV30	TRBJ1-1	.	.	TGTGCCTGGCGTTTGACACACAACACTGAAGCTTTCTTT	CAWRLTHNTEAFF
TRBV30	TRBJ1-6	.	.	TGTGCCTGGAGTGAATCGTTTAGGGGGGCTACACGTAGTTCACCCCTCCACTTT	CAWSESFRGATRSSPLHF
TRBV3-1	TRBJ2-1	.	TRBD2	TGTGCCAGCAGCCGCTTTCGGGGGGACTACAATGAGCAGTTCTTC	CASSRFRGDYNEQFF
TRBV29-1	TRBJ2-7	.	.	TGCAGCGTTGGATGGCCGGACGACTACGAGCAGTACTTC	CSVGWPDDYEQYF
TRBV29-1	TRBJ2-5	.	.	TGCAGCGTTGGGGCCAGGGGAGGAGGAGAGACCCAGTACTTC	CSVGARGGGETQYF
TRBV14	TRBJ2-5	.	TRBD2	TGTGCCAGCAGCCCGCCGGGACTAGCGGGGGTAGAGACCCAGTACTTC	CASSPPGLAGVETQYF
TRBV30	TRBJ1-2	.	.	TGTGCCCTGGAGTCCAGGGGTATATTCGGCTACACCTTC	CALESRGIFGYTF
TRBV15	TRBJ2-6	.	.	TGTGCCACCAGCTCGACAGGATCTGGGGCCAACGTCCTGACTTTC	CATSSTGSGANVLTF
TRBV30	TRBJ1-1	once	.	TGTGCCTCGAGGGGGGGTCTCGGTGAAGCTTTCTTT	CASRGGLGEAFF
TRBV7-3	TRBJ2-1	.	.	TGTGCCAGCTCTTGGGGAGCGAGCTCCTACAATGAGCAGTTCTTC	CASSWGASSYNEQFF
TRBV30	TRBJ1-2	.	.	TGTGCCTGGACCACCAAGGGCAGGGACTATGGCTACACCTTC	CAWTTKGRDYGYTF
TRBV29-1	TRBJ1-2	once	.	TGCAGCGCCTCCGGACAGACTTATGGCTACACCTTC	CSASGQTYGYTF
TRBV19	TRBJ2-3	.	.	TGTGCCAGTAGTATTATGCCTAGCGAAGATACGCAGTATTTT	CASSIMPSEDTQYF
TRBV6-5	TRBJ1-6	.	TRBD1	TGTGCCAGCAGTTATCTGCAGACAGGGGCCAATAATTCACCCCTCCACTTT	CASSYLQTGANNSPLHF
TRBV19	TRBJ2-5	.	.	TGTGCCAGTAGTAAAGAGAGGATTTCCGGGCCGGAGACCCAGTACTTC	CASSKERISGPETQYF
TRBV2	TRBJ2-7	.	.	TGTGCCAGCAGTGAAATGAACGAGCAGTACTTC	CASSEMNEQYF
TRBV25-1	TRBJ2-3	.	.	TGTGCCAGCAGTGTTACCGGGGGCACAGATACGCAGTATTTT	CASSVTGGTDTQYF
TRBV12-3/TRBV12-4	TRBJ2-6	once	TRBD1	TGTGCCAGCAGCAGGACAGGGGGGGCCGGTGGGGCCAACGTCCTGACTTTC	CASSRTGGAGGANVLTF
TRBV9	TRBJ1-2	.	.	TGTGCCAGCAGCGTAGCTACTAACTATGGCTACACCTTC	CASSVATNYGYTF
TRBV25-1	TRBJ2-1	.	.	TGTGCCAGCAGTCCCCGGTTAGGTCAGGGCGAGTTCTTC	CASSPRLGQGEFF
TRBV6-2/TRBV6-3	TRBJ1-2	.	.	TGTGCCAGCAGTTACCAAGGACAGTACTATGGCTACACCTTC	CASSYQGQYYGYTF
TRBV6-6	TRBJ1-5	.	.	TGTGCCAGCAGTTACTCGACGGGTGGGAATCAGCCCCAGCATTTT	CASSYSTGGNQPQHF
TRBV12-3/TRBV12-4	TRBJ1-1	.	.	TGTGCCAGCAGTCCGGGACCCCGGGCCGCGAACACTGAAGCTTTCTTT	CASSPGPRAANTEAFF
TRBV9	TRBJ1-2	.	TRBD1	TGTGCCAGCAGCGTAGCTGGACAGGGGCCCTATGGCTACACCTTC	CASSVAGQGPYGYTF
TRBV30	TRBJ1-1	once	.	TGTGCCTGGGCGAGAACAGGGTTGAACACTGAAGCTTTCTTT	CAWARTGLNTEAFF
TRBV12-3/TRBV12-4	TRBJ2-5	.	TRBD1	TGTGCCAGCAGTTTAGGCGACAGGGGGCGGCAAGAGACCCAGTACTTC	CASSLGDRGRQETQYF
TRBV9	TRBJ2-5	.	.	TGTGCCAGCAGCGGGGACCCGTACCAAGAGACCCAGTACTTC	CASSGDPYQETQYF
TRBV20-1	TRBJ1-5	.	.	TGCAGTGTCGAACGGGGTTACAGCAATCAGCCCCAGCATTTT	CSVERGYSNQPQHF
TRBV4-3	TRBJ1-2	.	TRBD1	TGCGCCAGCAGCCAAGGTCCAGGGGGAGACGGTGGCTACACCTTC	CASSQGPGGDGGYTF
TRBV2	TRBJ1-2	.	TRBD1	TGTGCCAGCAGCGAGCCGGGACAGTTCTATGGCTACACCTTC	CASSEPGQFYGYTF
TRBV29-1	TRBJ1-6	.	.	TGCAGCGTTGAAGCTGGGTCCCAAGTGTTCTCCTATAATTCACCCCTCCACTTT	CSVEAGSQVFSYNSPLHF
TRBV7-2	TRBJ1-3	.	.	TGTGCCAGCAGCTTACAGGGAAGAAACACCATATATTTT	CASSLQGRNTIYF
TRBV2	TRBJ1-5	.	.	TGTGCCAGCAGTGTAGAACAGGGCTATCAGCCCCAGCATTTT	CASSVEQGYQPQHF
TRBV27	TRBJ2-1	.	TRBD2	TGTGCCAGCAGAGGGCTAGCGGGGGGGAATCGGCAGTTCTTC	CASRGLAGGNRQFF
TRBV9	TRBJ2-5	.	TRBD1	TGTGCCAGCAGCTCAGGGGGCAGGGTGGGTGAGACCCAGTACTTC	CASSSGGRVGETQYF
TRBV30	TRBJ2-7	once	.	TGTGCCTGGGCTATGGGACGGAAAAGCTCCTACGAGCAGTACTTC	CAWAMGRKSSYEQYF
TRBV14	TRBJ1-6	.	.	TGTGCCAGCAGCCAAGATCATCGGACCCTCCACTTT	CASSQDHRTLHF
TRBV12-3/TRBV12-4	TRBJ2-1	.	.	TGTGCCAGCAGCCCGGCAGGCTCCTACAATGAGCAGTTCTTC	CASSPAGSYNEQFF
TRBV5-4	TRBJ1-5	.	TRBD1	TGTGCCAGCAGCTTACAGGGGCTCGATCAGCCCCAGCATTTT	CASSLQGLDQPQHF
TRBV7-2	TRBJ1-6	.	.	TGTGCCAGCAGCCCTAGCGCGACGACAGTCCCCAATTCACCCCTCCACTTT	CASSPSATTVPNSPLHF
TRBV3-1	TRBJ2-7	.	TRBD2	TGTGCCAGCAGCACCGGGACTAGCACCTACGAGCAGTACTTC	CASSTGTSTYEQYF
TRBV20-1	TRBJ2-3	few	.	TGCAGTGCTAGCGGGGGCACAGATACGCAGTATTTT	CSASGGTDTQYF
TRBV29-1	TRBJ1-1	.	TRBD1	TGCAGCGTTGCACAGGGGAAGACTGAAGCTTTCTTT	CSVAQGKTEAFF
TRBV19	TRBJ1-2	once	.	TGTGCCAGTAAACAGCAGCCTAACTATGGCTACACCTTC	CASKQQPNYGYTF
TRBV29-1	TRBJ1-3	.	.	TGCAGCGTTCGCTACGCCTCTGGAAACACCATATATTTT	CSVRYASGNTIYF
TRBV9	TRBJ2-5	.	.	TGTGCCAGCAGCGTAGCGACACAAGAGACCCAGTACTTC	CASSVATQETQYF
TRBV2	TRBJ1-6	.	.	TGTGCCAGCAGTGAATATTCACCCCTCCACTTT	CASSEYSPLHF
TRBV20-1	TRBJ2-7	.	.	TGCAGTATCGGGAATTGGGGGCGCGGGTACGAGCAGTACTTC	CSIGNWGRGYEQYF
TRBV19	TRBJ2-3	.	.	TGTGCCACCACTTCCGGCGGCAGCACAGATACGCAGTATTTT	CATTSGGSTDTQYF
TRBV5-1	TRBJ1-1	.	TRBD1	TGCGCCAGCAGCGCGCAGGGGGGCGCCTCAATTACTGAAGCTTTCTTT	CASSAQGGASITEAFF
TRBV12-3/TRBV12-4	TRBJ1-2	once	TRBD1	TGTGCCAGCATTCAGCCGGAACAGGGGCGCTACACCTTC	CASIQPEQGRYTF
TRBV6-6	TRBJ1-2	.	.	TGTGCCCATCACCCGGGGGCGCAGGGCTACACCTTC	CAHHPGAQGYTF
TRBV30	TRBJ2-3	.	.	TGTGCCTGGAGTGTACCAGGGGTTATGTCAGATACGCAGTATTTT	CAWSVPGVMSDTQYF